This entry concerns a single T cell receptor (beta chain). 60 Vbeta and 13 Jbeta primers were used in PCR. Produced via immunoSEQ multiplex PCR; TCRdb's table is partial and in-frame only. The sample consists of about 160,000 clones, roughly 77% of them appearing once. The V gene end was trimmed by 0 bases and the J gene end by 3 bases; junction bases not matched to a gene: 8. Germline V gene sequence: CDR1 SGHNT, CDR2 YYREEE (reference sequence). This CDR3 has 16 residues. The sample comes from a study of cytomegalovirus exposure and HLA in healthy donors. Sequencing was carried out using PBMCs. The sequence came from a man in his thirties or forties in good health and CMV-seropositive. This chain connects TRBV5-4 to TRBJ1-1; 7 bases match TRBD1. Written as DNA, the CDR3 is TGTGCCAGCAGCTTGGCCTTACAGGGGACCCACACTGAAGCTTTCTTT. Its translation is CASSLALQGTHTEAFF.